The rows below give T cell receptor beta chains drawn from one sample of a study of shared clonotypes between healthy human individuals. Assay: immunoSEQ multiplex PCR; the TCRdb copy retains only in-frame clones and omits some. The sample contains about 450,000 clones, roughly 83% of which appear only once. The sample taken for sequencing was PBMCs. The receptors were sampled from a woman aged 40 to 49 in good health. Some clones in this sample may be carry-over from other donors' samples. Both conserved end residues are part of each CDR3. The D gene is left open where the match is weak. Rows give clone size only sometimes, using once, few, many, or a class for an expanded clone.

DNA,CDR3,V,J,D,size
TGTGCCAGCACCACTAGCGGGAATACCGGGGAGCTGTTTTTT,CASTTSGNTGELFF,TRBV7-9,TRBJ2-2,TRBD2,NA
TGTGCCAGCAGCTTACACGGACAGGCCCAGAACACTGAAGCTTTCTTT,CASSLHGQAQNTEAFF,TRBV7-8,TRBJ1-1,TRBD1,NA
TGTGCCAGCAGCTTAGGGCGGGAGTTCACAGATACGCAGTATTTT,CASSLGREFTDTQYF,TRBV7-3,TRBJ2-3,TRBD2,NA
TGTGCCTGGAGTGTAGTGGCGGGAGGGCTAGGTGAGCAGTTCTTC,CAWSVVAGGLGEQFF,TRBV30,TRBJ2-1,TRBD2,NA
TGTGCCAGCAGCTTGGGGGTTAGCGGGAGATCAGAGACCCAGTACTTC,CASSLGVSGRSETQYF,TRBV5-5,TRBJ2-5,TRBD2,NA
TGTGCCAGCAGTTACGGCGCGGGGACAAACTACGAGCAGTACTTC,CASSYGAGTNYEQYF,TRBV6-6,TRBJ2-7,NA,NA
TGCGCCAGCAGCACTAGCGATCACACTGAAGCTTTCTTT,CASSTSDHTEAFF,TRBV5-1,TRBJ1-1,NA,NA
TGTGCCAGCAGATCAGGGGGCGCGGTCACCGGGGAGCTGTTTTTT,CASRSGGAVTGELFF,TRBV5-4,TRBJ2-2,TRBD1,NA
TGTGCCAGCAGCGCCGAGACAGGTGCCTTCTCTGGAAACACCATATATTTT,CASSAETGAFSGNTIYF,TRBV9,TRBJ1-3,NA,few
TGTGCCAGCGAATCGGCTAGCGGGAGAGGCACAGATACGCAGTATTTT,CASESASGRGTDTQYF,TRBV7-2,TRBJ2-3,TRBD2,NA